Listed below are T cell receptor beta chains from one sample, sequenced in a study of shared clonotypes between healthy human individuals. Sequencing used immunoSEQ multiplex PCR; TCRdb keeps in-frame clones, though not all of them. The sample carries approximately 1.4 million clones, 95% to 99% recorded once. Material: naive CD4+ T cells sorted from blood. These receptors came from a man aged 25 to 40 in good health. CDR3s include the opening cysteine and the closing phenylalanine or tryptophan. The order of the fields is D gene, V gene, J gene, CDR3 length, clone size, CDR3 DNA, CDR3 protein. D genes are given only for firm matches. The listing skips clone size in some rows; elsewhere it reads once, few, many or a size class.

D gene: .; V gene: TRBV6-5; J gene: TRBJ1-2; CDR3 length: 14; clone size: once; CDR3 DNA: TGTGCCAGCAGTAATATAGGGTTACACTATGGCTACACCTTC; CDR3 protein: CASSNIGLHYGYTF
D gene: .; V gene: TRBV5-6; J gene: TRBJ2-4; CDR3 length: 15; clone size: .; CDR3 DNA: TGTGCCAGCACCCCAAGTAGTTCGGCCAAAAACATTCAGTACTTC; CDR3 protein: CASTPSSSAKNIQYF
D gene: TRBD2; V gene: TRBV6-1; J gene: TRBJ2-5; CDR3 length: 18; clone size: .; CDR3 DNA: TGTGCCAGCAGTGACCGCTCACTAGCGGGAGGGGGGAAAGAGACCCAGTACTTC; CDR3 protein: CASSDRSLAGGGKETQYF
D gene: .; V gene: TRBV27; J gene: TRBJ1-1; CDR3 length: 16; clone size: once; CDR3 DNA: TGTGCCAGCAGTTTATCGTACCCGGGGTCGGGAACTGAAGCTTTCTTT; CDR3 protein: CASSLSYPGSGTEAFF
D gene: TRBD1; V gene: TRBV6-1; J gene: TRBJ2-5; CDR3 length: 15; clone size: once; CDR3 DNA: TGTGCCAGCAGCCCCGGGACAGGGGCGGGGGAGACCCAGTACTTC; CDR3 protein: CASSPGTGAGETQYF
D gene: .; V gene: TRBV27; J gene: TRBJ2-3; CDR3 length: 13; clone size: .; CDR3 DNA: TGTGCCAGCAGGAGGGACTTCACAGATACGCAGTATTTT; CDR3 protein: CASRRDFTDTQYF
D gene: TRBD1; V gene: TRBV30; J gene: TRBJ1-5; CDR3 length: 14; clone size: .; CDR3 DNA: TGTGCCTGGACCACGGGGACAGGGGGTCAGCCCCAGCATTTT; CDR3 protein: CAWTTGTGGQPQHF
D gene: TRBD2; V gene: TRBV27; J gene: TRBJ2-2; CDR3 length: 15; clone size: .; CDR3 DNA: TGTGCCAGCAGTTCGCTAGCGGGCCGGCTCGGGGAGCTGTTTTTT; CDR3 protein: CASSSLAGRLGELFF
D gene: TRBD1; V gene: TRBV29-1; J gene: TRBJ1-4; CDR3 length: 13; clone size: .; CDR3 DNA: TGCAGCGTTTTACAGGGGGCCGGGGAAAAACTGTTTTTT; CDR3 protein: CSVLQGAGEKLFF
D gene: .; V gene: TRBV5-4; J gene: TRBJ2-7; CDR3 length: 13; clone size: .; CDR3 DNA: TGTGCCAGCAGCTTGGCATGGGGCTACGAGCAGTACTTC; CDR3 protein: CASSLAWGYEQYF
D gene: .; V gene: TRBV7-9; J gene: TRBJ2-1; CDR3 length: 15; clone size: .; CDR3 DNA: TGTGCCAGCAGCTTAAATCTGAGCTCCTACAATGAGCAGTTCTTC; CDR3 protein: CASSLNLSSYNEQFF
D gene: .; V gene: TRBV7-3; J gene: TRBJ2-3; CDR3 length: 12; clone size: .; CDR3 DNA: TGTGCCAGCAGCTTATCTACAGATACGCAGTATTTT; CDR3 protein: CASSLSTDTQYF
D gene: .; V gene: TRBV5-4; J gene: TRBJ2-7; CDR3 length: 13; clone size: .; CDR3 DNA: TGTGCCAGCAGCTTAGAACGGGGGTACGAGCAGTACTTC; CDR3 protein: CASSLERGYEQYF
D gene: .; V gene: TRBV4-3; J gene: TRBJ1-1; CDR3 length: 15; clone size: .; CDR3 DNA: TGCGCCAGCAGCCAAGATATCAGGGTCGACACTGAAGCTTTCTTT; CDR3 protein: CASSQDIRVDTEAFF
D gene: TRBD1; V gene: TRBV7-9; J gene: TRBJ2-2; CDR3 length: 15; clone size: .; CDR3 DNA: TGTGCCAGCAGCTACGACAGGGGGTATACCGGGGAGCTGTTTTTT; CDR3 protein: CASSYDRGYTGELFF
D gene: .; V gene: TRBV2; J gene: TRBJ2-1; CDR3 length: 14; clone size: .; CDR3 DNA: TGTGCCAACGCGTTCGGTAGCTCCTACAATGAGCAGTTCTTC; CDR3 protein: CANAFGSSYNEQFF
D gene: TRBD2; V gene: TRBV5-1; J gene: TRBJ2-7; CDR3 length: 16; clone size: once; CDR3 DNA: TGCGCCAGCAGCTTGGGGGGTAGCGGGATAGCCTACGAGCAGTACTTC; CDR3 protein: CASSLGGSGIAYEQYF
D gene: .; V gene: TRBV14; J gene: TRBJ1-4; CDR3 length: 16; clone size: .; CDR3 DNA: TGTGCCAGCAGCCAAGGTCTGGGGGGAGCAAGGGAAAAACTGTTTTTT; CDR3 protein: CASSQGLGGAREKLFF
D gene: TRBD1; V gene: TRBV5-4; J gene: TRBJ1-2; CDR3 length: 14; clone size: .; CDR3 DNA: TGTGCCAGCAGCGGACCCGGGACAGACTATGGCTACACCTTC; CDR3 protein: CASSGPGTDYGYTF
D gene: .; V gene: TRBV18; J gene: TRBJ2-1; CDR3 length: 14; clone size: .; CDR3 DNA: TGTGCCAGCTCACCAGCAGGGCGATGGAATGAGCAGTTCTTC; CDR3 protein: CASSPAGRWNEQFF
D gene: .; V gene: TRBV5-1; J gene: TRBJ2-7; CDR3 length: 16; clone size: .; CDR3 DNA: TGCGCCAGCAGCTTGGTGCCGGGAGAGCCCTCCTACGAGCAGTACTTC; CDR3 protein: CASSLVPGEPSYEQYF
D gene: .; V gene: TRBV7-2; J gene: TRBJ2-7; CDR3 length: 14; clone size: .; CDR3 DNA: TGTGCCAGCAGCTTAGAAACATTATCCTACGAGCAGTACTTC; CDR3 protein: CASSLETLSYEQYF
D gene: .; V gene: TRBV25-1; J gene: TRBJ2-1; CDR3 length: 15; clone size: .; CDR3 DNA: TGTGCCAGCAGTGAGCCGACCCCTTTGAACAATGAGCAGTTCTTC; CDR3 protein: CASSEPTPLNNEQFF
D gene: .; V gene: TRBV4-1; J gene: TRBJ2-3; CDR3 length: 14; clone size: .; CDR3 DNA: TGCGCCAGCAGCCAGGGACGCGCCACAGATACGCAGTATTTT; CDR3 protein: CASSQGRATDTQYF
D gene: .; V gene: TRBV18; J gene: TRBJ2-7; CDR3 length: 15; clone size: .; CDR3 DNA: TGTGCCAGCTCACCATTCAAGGGAGGCTCCTACGAGCAGTACTTC; CDR3 protein: CASSPFKGGSYEQYF
D gene: .; V gene: TRBV19; J gene: TRBJ2-7; CDR3 length: 14; clone size: .; CDR3 DNA: TGTGCCAGTAGTATATTGGGACAAGTGTACGAGCAGTACTTC; CDR3 protein: CASSILGQVYEQYF